A single sample is the source of the 10 T cell receptor beta chains below, sequenced in a study of blood T cell repertoires in COVID-19. Some clones are missing from TCRdb's copy, which holds only in-frame ones; the method was immunoSEQ multiplex PCR. The table shows around 250,000 clones, with 80% to 90% occurring only once. The source material was PBMCs or T cells enriched from blood (not recorded which). These receptors all stem from a middle-aged man who had been exposed to COVID-19.

This sequence joins TRBV9 and TRBJ1-3, with D unclear. Germline CDR1 and CDR2: SGDLS and YYNGEE. This CDR3 is built from 14 residues. Trimming pared 6 bases from V and 0 bases from J, leaving 10 bases between. The CDR3 protein is CASTPASSGNTIYF. The DNA for the CDR3 is TGTGCCAGCACCCCAGCTAGCTCTGGAAACACCATATATTTT.

This rearrangement joins TRBV7-2 to TRBJ2-5; D is perhaps TRBD1 (5 bases). Trimming removed 5 bases from V and 4 bases from J, with 8 bases in between. CDR1 SGHTA and CDR2 FQGNSA come from the germline V gene. This CDR3 has 12 residues. The CDR3 loop is CASSPRGETQYF. The CDR3 nucleotides read TGTGCCAGCAGCCCTAGGGGAGAGACCCAGTACTTC.

CDR3 nucleotides: TGTGCCAGCAGTTTATTCTACAGGAACCAAGAGACCCAGTACTTC. It specifies CASSLFYRNQETQYF. This chain links TRBV28 with TRBJ2-5; possibly TRBD1 for D (5 bases). In germline, CDR1 is MDHEN, CDR2 SYDVKM. V was pared by 1 base and J by 0 bases, with 9 bases between. This CDR3 has 15 amino acids.

This clone appeared a single time. The chain carries TRBV6-5 and TRBJ1-1, with a weak D call TRBD1 (6 bases). V was clipped by 3 bases and J by 1 base, with 12 bases between them. Germline assignment: CDR1 MNHEY and CDR2 SVGAGI. The CDR3 consists of 15 residues. The CDR3 here is CASSYVRRGNTEAFF. In DNA, the CDR3 is TGTGCCAGCAGTTATGTTCGCAGGGGGAACACTGAAGCTTTCTTT.

For the CDR3, the DNA is TGCGCCAGCAGCTTGGCCCCGAGCGGATCCTACAATGAGCAGTTCTTC. Its translation: CASSLAPSGSYNEQFF. The rearrangement joins TRBV5-1 to TRBJ2-1; tentatively, D is TRBD2 (5 bases). The CDR3 is made up of 16 amino acids. Trimming took off 0 bases at V and 1 base at J, with 11 bases between the two ends. Germline V gene data show CDR1 as SGHRS and CDR2 as YFSETQ.

In nucleotides, the CDR3 is TGCGCCAGCAGCCAGGACCCGACAGGGACAACAGATACGCAGTATTTT. Translation: CASSQDPTGTTDTQYF. J is TRBJ2-3 and V is TRBV4-1, with 7 nucleotides matching TRBD1. J gave up 3 bases and V 3 bases, and 9 bases lay outside the gene matches. The CDR3 consists of 16 residues. Germline V CDR1 and CDR2: MGHRA, YSYEKL.

This chain joins TRBV5-1 and TRBJ1-2, with 7 bases fitting TRBD1. CDR1 SGHRS and CDR2 YFSETQ come from the germline V gene. The J segment lost 8 bases and the V segment lost 0 bases, leaving 7 bases of the junction unmatched. This CDR3 comprises 14 residues. The CDR3 loop reads CASSLGSGGTGYTF. The CDR3 DNA reads as TGCGCCAGCAGCTTGGGCTCAGGGGGTACCGGCTACACCTTC.

The rearrangement uses TRBV7-2 and TRBJ1-2, with D unclear. V was shortened by 5 bases and J by 3 bases, with 16 bases between the two germline ends. The germline CDR1 and CDR2 sequences are SGHTA and FQGNSA. This CDR3 region has 15 residues. CDR3 residues: CASSTMVQAYYGYTF. The DNA for the CDR3 is TGTGCCAGCAGCACCATGGTGCAGGCCTACTATGGCTACACCTTC. Full variable domain (rest looked up from reference TRBV7-2 and TRBJ1-2): GAGVSQSPSNKVTEKGKDVELRCDPISGHTALYWYRQSLGQGLEFLIYFQGNSAPDKSGLPSDRFSAERTGGSVSTLTIQRTQQEDSAVYLCASSTMVQAYYGYTFGSGTRLTVV.

The chain has TRBV19 and TRBJ1-1; 9 nucleotides line up with TRBD1. The germline V gene has CDR1 LNHDA and CDR2 SQIVND (reference sequence). This CDR3 has 14 residues. After removal of 5 bases from V and 5 bases from J, the junction contained 6 bases not matched to a gene. The CDR3 nucleotides are TGTGCCAGTAGTCGGGGACAGGGAAGAACTGAAGCTTTCTTT. Its protein product is CASSRGQGRTEAFF.

The gene calls are TRBV5-4 and TRBJ1-1; D remains unclear. Germline CDR1 is SGHNT and CDR2 is YYREEE (reference sequence). V was shortened by 0 bases and J by 0 bases, with 6 bases between the two germline ends. This CDR3 has 14 residues. For the CDR3, the DNA is TGTGCCAGCAGCTTGGGCGGGATGAACACTGAAGCTTTCTTT. Encoded protein: CASSLGGMNTEAFF.